The clone carrying this T cell receptor (beta chain) showed up many times. Antigen: not known. The entry originates in a study of T cells after yellow fever vaccination. Overall study findings and caveats: When the response was secondary, it was weaker but reached its peak faster, day 5 versus 15. Overall, a small share of clonotypes was seen in both CD4 and CD8 compartments.

Making TCR cDNA involved 5'RACE template switching, which added UMIs and a universal primer site. A single record per CDR3 protein comes from TCRdb applying MiXCR to the 5' RACE reads. The sample yields fewer than 150,000 distinct CDR3 sequences, less than 9.5% seen once. CDR1 and CDR2 from the germline V gene are MDHEN and SYDVKM. The ends were cut back, 6 bases at V and 4 bases at J, with 10 bases in the middle. This CDR3 spans 12 amino acids. The J gene is TRBJ2-7, the V gene TRBV28, with D possibly matching TRBD2 (5 bases). Sequencing used CD4+ T cells sorted from PBMCs, obtained 5 days after the yellow fever booster vaccination. This TCR derives from a man younger than 45 who received the YFV17D yellow fever vaccine. As DNA, the CDR3 is TGTGCCAGCAGCCTCCCGGGGTACGAGCAGTACTTC. Protein: CASSLPGYEQYF.